The T cell receptor beta chain described here comes from a study of CD8 T cells in Susac syndrome. Study conclusions and caveats: Individuals included in the TCR sequencing and HLA analysis were acknowledged by the study to be relatively few in number.

V was cut by 1 base and J by 8 bases, with 12 bases left in between. The CDR3 has 14 amino acids. Per germline, CDR1 MNHEY and CDR2 SMNVEV (reference sequence). As regards this clonotype: Its antigen is as yet unknown.

RNA, at roughly 0.45 to 1 ug, was reverse transcribed with random hexamers. MiXCR, applied by TCRdb to the immunoSEQ multiplex PCR reads, yields one record per CDR3 protein. Among around 80,000 distinct CDR3 sequences listed, approximately 93% were seen once. The source of this sequence is a human donor with Susac syndrome. Sequences were obtained from CD8+ T cells from PBMCs. The chain combines TRBV27 with TRBJ2-1; D perhaps matches TRBD1 (5 bases). As DNA, the CDR3 is TGTGCCAGCAGTTTATATACAAGGGGTGATGAGCAGTTCTTC. Residues: CASSLYTRGDEQFF.